Below, 23 T cell receptor beta chains from the same sample are listed, as sequenced in a study of neurological immune-mediated disorders. TCRdb redid the calling of the 5' RACE reads with MiXCR, one entry per CDR3 protein. The table has 70,000 or so distinct CDR3 sequences, roughly 3.1% seen once. The sequencing input was PBMCs. Receptors were obtained from a woman aged 50 to 65 with multiple sclerosis.

As for this clonotype: This clone may be a read error of a much larger clone one base away. This rearrangement joins TRBV20-1 to TRBJ2-1; no clear D. The CDR3 sequence is 15 residues long. Germline lookup yields CDR1 DFQATT and CDR2 SNEGSKA (reference sequence). Trimming removed 0 bases from V and 0 bases from J, with 9 bases in between. Here the CDR3 reads CSARDGVTSYNEQFF. The CDR3 bases are TGCAGTGCTAGAGATGGGGTTACCTCCTACAATGAGCAGTTCTTC.

This clonotype occurred many times. The gene calls are TRBV4-3 and TRBJ2-1, with 10 nucleotides matching TRBD2. The CDR3 contains 17 residues. Germline loops: CDR1 LGHNA, CDR2 YSLEER. V dropped 0 bases and J dropped 0; count of bases not matched to a gene: 2. The chain's CDR3 is CASSQDPSGSSYNEQFF. CDR3 nucleotides: TGCGCCAGCAGCCAAGATCCTAGCGGGAGCTCCTACAATGAGCAGTTCTTC.

In this sample, this clonotype turned up many times. V is TRBV20-1 and J is TRBJ2-3; TRBD2 matches 10 bases. This CDR3 has 19 residues. The ends lost 2 bases at V and 3 bases at J; junction bases unmatched: 17. Germline V lookup: CDR1 DFQATT, CDR2 SNEGSKA (reference sequence). CDR3 sequence: CSARRPAAGGPSYTDTQYF. CDR3 nucleotide sequence: TGCAGTGCTAGACGCCCAGCAGCGGGAGGGCCCTCTTATACAGATACGCAGTATTTT.

This clonotype was picked up many times. The chain combines TRBV6-6 with TRBJ2-4; 7 bases match TRBD1. Germline V CDR1 and CDR2: MNHNY, SVGAGI (reference sequence). The CDR3 length is 17 residues. Trimming removed 0 bases from V and 8 bases from J; junction bases left unmatched: 13. CDR3 bases: TGTGCCAGCAGTTACTCGCCCTTAGGGGGCGGCAGGGACATTCAGTACTTC. It encodes CASSYSPLGGGRDIQYF.

At least ten counts were recorded for this clonotype. The V call is TRBV20-1, the J call TRBJ1-1; D might be TRBD1 (6 bases). In germline, CDR1 is DFQATT, CDR2 SNEGSKA (reference sequence). With 3 bases removed from V and 6 bases from J, the gap between germline ends came to 17 bases. This CDR3 has 14 amino acids. The CDR3 sequence: CSARATGLWAEAFF. The CDR3 DNA reads as TGCAGTGCTAGGGCCACAGGGTTATGGGCTGAAGCTTTCTTT.

Ten or more counts support this clonotype. The V and J genes are TRBV20-1 and TRBJ2-3; 13 positions match TRBD2. Germline lookup yields CDR1 DFQATT and CDR2 SNEGSKA (reference sequence). CDR3 size: 18 residues. With V trimmed by 6 bases and J by 0 bases, 12 bases remained unmatched. The CDR3 sequence: CSAPRGLAGDYSTDTQYF. The CDR3 DNA reads as TGCAGTGCCCCCCGCGGACTAGCGGGAGACTATAGCACAGATACGCAGTATTTT.

With regard to this clonotype: This may stem from a read error, because a much larger clone lies one nucleotide away. The genes are TRBV4-2 and TRBJ2-1, with D unresolved. This CDR3 comprises 11 residues. V was clipped by 3 bases and J by 9 bases, with 6 bases between them. Germline CDR1 and CDR2: LGHNA and YNFKEQ. The CDR3 loop is CASSQGFEQFF. The CDR3 region has the DNA TGTGCCAGCAGCCAGGGTTTTGAGCAGTTCTTC.

This chain links TRBV20-1 with TRBJ2-3, with 16 bases fitting TRBD2. Trimming cost V 3 bases and J 6 bases; bases outside gene matches: 3. Germline-derived CDR1 and CDR2 are DFQATT and SNEGSKA (reference sequence). This CDR3 is 15 amino acids long. As DNA, the CDR3 is TGCAGTGCTAGGGGACTAGCGGGAGGGTACGATACGCAGTATTTT. This gives the protein CSARGLAGGYDTQYF.

This clonotype has ten or more counts. The genes are TRBV5-1 and TRBJ2-2; 7 bases are shared with TRBD1. This CDR3 has 15 amino acids. With 6 bases clipped from V and 7 bases from J, the junction kept 12 bases outside the gene matches. Germline CDR1 reads SGHRS; CDR2 reads YFSETQ. CDR3 region: CASMLETGYIGELFF. The CDR3 bases are TGCGCCAGCATGCTGGAGACAGGGTATATCGGGGAGCTGTTTTTT.

This clonotype came up many times. The chain combines TRBV7-9 with TRBJ2-1; D perhaps matches TRBD1 (6 bases). V gave up 5 bases and J gave up 10 bases, with 15 bases separating them. The CDR3 sequence is 13 residues long. CDR1 and CDR2 (germline): SEHNR, FQNEAQ (reference sequence). DNA of the CDR3: TGTGCCAGCAGCACCCCGTCGAGGGGGGAGCAGTTCTTC. This sequence encodes CASSTPSRGEQFF.

This clonotype has at least ten counts. The rearrangement links TRBV12-3 or TRBV12-4 to TRBJ2-1, with 7 bases aligning to TRBD2. The length of the CDR3 is 15 residues. V shed 1 base and J 4 bases; nucleotides not matched to a gene: 4. The CDR3 DNA follows: TGTGCCAGCAGTTTAGTAGGGGAGGGATACAATGAGCAGTTCTTC. It is translated as CASSLVGEGYNEQFF.

This clonotype was recorded many times. The rearrangement joins TRBV19 to TRBJ2-2; perhaps TRBD1 as D (5 bases). Germline CDR1 is LNHDA and CDR2 is SQIVND (reference sequence). This CDR3 region has 16 residues. V dropped 3 bases and J dropped 1 base, with 12 bases sitting between them. The CDR3 is CASSIPQGWNTGELFF. The CDR3 bases are TGTGCCAGTAGTATCCCTCAGGGTTGGAACACCGGGGAGCTGTTTTTT. The full variable domain, completed using reference TRBV19 and TRBJ2-2, is DGGITQSPKYLFRKEGQNVTLSCEQNLNHDAMYWYRQDPGQGLRLIYYSQIVNDFQKGDIAEGYSVSREKKESFPLTVTSAQKNPTAFYLCASSIPQGWNTGELFFGEGSRLTVL.

This clonotype was seen repeatedly, ten times or more. The V gene is TRBV28, the J gene TRBJ2-4; 9 nucleotides line up with TRBD1. J gave up 0 bases and V 5 bases, and 5 bases lay outside the gene matches. Per germline, CDR1 MDHEN and CDR2 SYDVKM. The CDR3 contains 16 residues. CDR3 residues: CASSRTGVAAKNIQYF. Here the CDR3 DNA reads TGTGCCAGCAGTCGGACAGGGGTAGCAGCCAAAAACATTCAGTACTTC.

This clonotype was counted at least ten times. The CDR3 loop is CASSTGLAGGSVEQFF. CDR3 sequence (DNA): TGTGCCAGCAGCACGGGACTAGCGGGAGGATCGGTTGAGCAGTTCTTC. The chain has TRBV7-6 and TRBJ2-1; TRBD2 aligns across 15 bases. V trimming: 5 bases; J trimming: 9 bases; junction bases outside the gene matches: 8. Germline loops: CDR1 SGHVS, CDR2 FNYEAQ. The CDR3 is 16 residues long.

At least ten counts were recorded for this clonotype. V is TRBV7-2 and J is TRBJ1-2; D not certain. The V end was cut by 1 base, the J end by 7 bases, with 13 bases between. This CDR3 contains 14 residues. In germline, CDR1 is SGHTA, CDR2 FQGNSA. CDR3 coding DNA: TGTGCCAGCAGCTTAGAAGGAGGGTTCGGTGGCTACACCTTC. Residues: CASSLEGGFGGYTF.

The CDR3 nucleotides are TGTGCCAGCAGCTTATATGGCGGGAGGGCGGGTAATGAGCAGTTCTTC. This sequence encodes CASSLYGGRAGNEQFF. The chain uses TRBV7-8 and TRBJ2-1, with TRBD2 matching 9 bases. The germline gives CDR1 SGHVS, CDR2 FQNEAQ. The V segment lost 2 bases and the J segment 7 bases; nucleotides outside the gene matches: 9. This CDR3 is 16 amino acids long.

A word on this clonotype: Being one base from a much bigger clone, this may be a read error. The chain employs TRBV19 and TRBJ1-6; D is uncertain. The CDR3 consists of 13 residues. Trimming pared 8 bases from V and 5 bases from J, leaving 10 bases between. Germline CDR1 and CDR2: LNHDA and SQIVND (reference sequence). As DNA, the CDR3 is TGTGCCAGTTACACAGAGAATAATTCACCCCTCCACTTT. Translated, it gives CASYTENNSPLHF.

This clonotype has at least ten counts. The gene calls are TRBV12-3 or TRBV12-4 and TRBJ2-7; D uncertain. Trimming removed 6 bases at V and 0 bases at J, with 12 bases between. This CDR3 has 14 amino acids. The CDR3 DNA reads TGTGCCAGCAGATCGAGCACAGCCTCCTACGAGCAGTACTTC. Protein product: CASRSSTASYEQYF.

This clonotype was picked up many times. The chain couples TRBV6-6 to TRBJ2-2; either TRBD1 or TRBD2 may supply D (5 bases each). Trimming took 4 bases from V and 6 from J, leaving 9 bases between them. There are 13 residues in the CDR3. Germline CDR1 and CDR2: MNHNY and SVGAGI (reference sequence). CDR3 nucleotide sequence: TGTGCCAGCAGTTCCCCGGGACCCGGGGAGCTGTTTTTT. As protein: CASSSPGPGELFF.

There are many counts of this clonotype. The chain recombines TRBV5-1 with TRBJ2-5; the D is unclear. Trimming removed 2 bases from V and 2 bases from J, with 1 base in between. Germline V gene data show CDR1 as SGHRS and CDR2 as YFSETQ. The CDR3 is made up of 11 amino acids. CDR3: CASSLQETQYF. Here the CDR3 DNA reads TGCGCCAGCAGCTTACAAGAGACCCAGTACTTC.

This clonotype showed up many times. The V gene is TRBV7-2, the J gene TRBJ1-1; the match to TRBD1 covers 10 bases. Trimming removed 3 bases from V and 5 bases from J; junction bases left unmatched: 0. This CDR3 is built from 13 residues. CDR1 SGHTA and CDR2 FQGNSA come from the germline V gene. The CDR3 sequence is CASSLGQGTEAFF. CDR3 sequence (DNA): TGTGCCAGCAGCTTGGGACAGGGGACTGAAGCTTTCTTT.

This clonotype appeared many times. The chain uses TRBV7-2 and TRBJ1-5, with D unresolved. The CDR3 loop spans 13 amino acids. Germline CDR1 SGHTA, CDR2 FQGNSA. The V gene lost 4 bases and the J gene lost 4 bases, with 8 bases spanning the gap. This CDR3 is CASSSRGNQPQHF. Here the CDR3 DNA reads TGTGCCAGCAGCTCGCGGGGAAATCAGCCCCAGCATTTT.

This clonotype was found many times. V usage is TRBV5-5 and J usage is TRBJ2-1; perhaps D is TRBD1 or TRBD2 (5 bases each). The V gene lost 2 bases and the J gene lost 6 bases, with 12 bases spanning the gap. The V gene's germline CDR1 is SGHKS and CDR2 YYEKEE (reference sequence). The CDR3 length is 14 residues. The CDR3 region has the DNA TGTGCCAGCAGCTTTGGGGCTAGCAGCAATGAGCAGTTCTTC. Translated, it gives CASSFGASSNEQFF. The full variable domain, rest sourced from reference TRBV5-5 and TRBJ2-1, is DAGVTQSPTHLIKTRGQQVTLRCSPISGHKSVSWYQQVLGQGPQFIFQYYEKEERGRGNFPDRFSARQFPNYSSELNVNALLLGDSALYLCASSFGASSNEQFFGPGTRLTVL.